The source of this T cell receptor beta chain is a study of OX40 agonist ivuxolimab in advanced cancers. Germline-derived CDR1 and CDR2 are LNHDA and SQIVND (reference sequence). V lost 5 bases and J lost 7, with 20 bases in between. The CDR3 is 15 residues long. Clones were sequenced by immunoSEQ multiplex PCR, and TCRdb holds only the in-frame ones, with some missing. The sample carries some 76,000 clones, approximately 86% recorded once. The clonotype comes from an adult with an advanced solid tumor such as melanoma, head and neck, liver or kidney cancer. Sequences were derived from CD4+ or CD8+ T cells sorted from blood, sampled in a trial of the OX40 agonist ivuxolimab. This chain links TRBV19 with TRBJ1-2; maybe TRBD1 (5 bases). The CDR3 here is CASSSAGREGAGYTF. In DNA form, the CDR3 reads TGTGCCAGTAGTTCCGCAGGCAGGGAAGGAGCTGGCTACACCTTC.